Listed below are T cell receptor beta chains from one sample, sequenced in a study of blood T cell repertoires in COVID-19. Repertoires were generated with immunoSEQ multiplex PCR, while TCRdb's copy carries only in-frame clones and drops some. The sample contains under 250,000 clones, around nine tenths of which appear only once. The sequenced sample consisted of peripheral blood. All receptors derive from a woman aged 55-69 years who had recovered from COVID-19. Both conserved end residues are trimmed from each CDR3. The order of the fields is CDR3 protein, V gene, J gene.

CDR3 protein: ASGRGSNPNQPQH
V gene: TRBV6-6
J gene: TRBJ1-5

CDR3 protein: ASSELRGGGYT
V gene: TRBV7-2
J gene: TRBJ1-2

CDR3 protein: ASSLVGVSPLH
V gene: TRBV5-1
J gene: TRBJ1-6

CDR3 protein: ASSLVGDYYEQY
V gene: TRBV7-8
J gene: TRBJ2-7

CDR3 protein: ASSFKLETDTQY
V gene: TRBV7-2
J gene: TRBJ2-3

CDR3 protein: ASSGERGAFEETQY
V gene: TRBV6-1
J gene: TRBJ2-5

CDR3 protein: ASSGQGALDEQF
V gene: TRBV6-5
J gene: TRBJ2-1

CDR3 protein: ASSLLDRGIGYT
V gene: TRBV5-5
J gene: TRBJ1-2

CDR3 protein: ASSLDRENEQY
V gene: TRBV18
J gene: TRBJ2-7

CDR3 protein: ASSRDRGQETQY
V gene: TRBV18
J gene: TRBJ2-5

CDR3 protein: ASSIEARWQGDQPQH
V gene: TRBV19
J gene: TRBJ1-5

CDR3 protein: ASSLNSGTGGTYGYT
V gene: TRBV7-2
J gene: TRBJ1-2

CDR3 protein: ASSQVDRLTGELF
V gene: TRBV4-3
J gene: TRBJ2-2

CDR3 protein: ASSTGGQPQH
V gene: TRBV7-9
J gene: TRBJ1-5

CDR3 protein: TYTRGLTGTEAF
V gene: TRBV29-1
J gene: TRBJ1-1

CDR3 protein: ASSLGQDNQPQH
V gene: TRBV5-1
J gene: TRBJ1-5

CDR3 protein: ASSEADTQY
V gene: TRBV12-3/TRBV12-4
J gene: TRBJ2-3

CDR3 protein: ASSPSWRGSEKLF
V gene: TRBV5-6
J gene: TRBJ1-4

CDR3 protein: ASSRPGTGSSGNTIY
V gene: TRBV4-1
J gene: TRBJ1-3

CDR3 protein: ASSRTGFEQY
V gene: TRBV6-5
J gene: TRBJ2-7

CDR3 protein: ASAPSGQPYNEQF
V gene: TRBV7-6
J gene: TRBJ2-1

CDR3 protein: SLAGRNEQF
V gene: TRBV20-1
J gene: TRBJ2-1

CDR3 protein: SVTDRALYNEQF
V gene: TRBV29-1
J gene: TRBJ2-1

CDR3 protein: ASIHHGDRVGTGELF
V gene: TRBV7-9
J gene: TRBJ2-2

CDR3 protein: ASSLWDRGGNTQY
V gene: TRBV28
J gene: TRBJ2-3

CDR3 protein: ATSRGSAYYEQY
V gene: TRBV15
J gene: TRBJ2-7

CDR3 protein: AWSVPSLSAGESDTQY
V gene: TRBV30
J gene: TRBJ2-3

CDR3 protein: ASWTSGHTGELF
V gene: TRBV28
J gene: TRBJ2-2